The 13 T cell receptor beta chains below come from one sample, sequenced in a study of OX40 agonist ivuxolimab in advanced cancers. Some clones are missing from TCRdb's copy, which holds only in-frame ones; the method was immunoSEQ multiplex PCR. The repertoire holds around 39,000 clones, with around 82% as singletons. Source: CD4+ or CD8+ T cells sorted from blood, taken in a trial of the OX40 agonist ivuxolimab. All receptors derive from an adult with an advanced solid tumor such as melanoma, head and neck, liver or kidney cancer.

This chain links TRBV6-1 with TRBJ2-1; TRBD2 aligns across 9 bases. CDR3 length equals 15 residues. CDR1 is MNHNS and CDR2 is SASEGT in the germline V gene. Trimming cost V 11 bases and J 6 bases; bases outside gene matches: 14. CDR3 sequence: CAESSGEYGLNEQFF. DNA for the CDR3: TGTGCCGAATCTAGCGGGGAGTACGGTCTCAATGAGCAGTTCTTC.

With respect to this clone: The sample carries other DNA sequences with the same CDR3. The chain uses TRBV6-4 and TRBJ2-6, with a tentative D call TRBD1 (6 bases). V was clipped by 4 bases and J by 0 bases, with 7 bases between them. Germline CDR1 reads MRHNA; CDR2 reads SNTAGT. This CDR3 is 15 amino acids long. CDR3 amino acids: CASSGGGSGANVLTF. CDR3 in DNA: TGTGCCAGCAGTGGAGGGGGCTCTGGGGCCAACGTCCTGACTTTC.

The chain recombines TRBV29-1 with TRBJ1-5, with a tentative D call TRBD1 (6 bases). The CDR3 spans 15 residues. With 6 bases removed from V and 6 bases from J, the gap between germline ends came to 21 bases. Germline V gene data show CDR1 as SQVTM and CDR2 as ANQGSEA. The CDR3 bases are TGCAGCGTGAGCCAGGGCTTAGGGGGTGGTCAGCCCCAGCATTTT. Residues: CSVSQGLGGGQPQHF. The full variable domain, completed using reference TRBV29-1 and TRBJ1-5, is SAVISQKPSRDICQRGTSLTIQCQVDSQVTMMFWYRQQPGQSLTLIATANQGSEATYESGFVIDKFPISRPNLTFSTLTVSNMSPEDSSIYLCSVSQGLGGGQPQHFGDGTRLSIL.

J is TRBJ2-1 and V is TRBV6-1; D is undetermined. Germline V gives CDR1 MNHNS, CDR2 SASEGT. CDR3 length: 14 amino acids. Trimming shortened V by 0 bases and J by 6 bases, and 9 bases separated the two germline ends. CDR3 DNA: TGTGCCAGCAGTGAAGCAGGCAGACCCAATGAGCAGTTCTTC. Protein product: CASSEAGRPNEQFF.

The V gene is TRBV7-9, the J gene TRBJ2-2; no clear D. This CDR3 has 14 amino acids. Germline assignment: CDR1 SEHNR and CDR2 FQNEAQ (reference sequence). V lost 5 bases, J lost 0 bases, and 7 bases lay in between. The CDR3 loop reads CASSPPPNTGELFF. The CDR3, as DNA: TGTGCCAGCAGCCCACCCCCGAACACCGGGGAGCTGTTTTTT.

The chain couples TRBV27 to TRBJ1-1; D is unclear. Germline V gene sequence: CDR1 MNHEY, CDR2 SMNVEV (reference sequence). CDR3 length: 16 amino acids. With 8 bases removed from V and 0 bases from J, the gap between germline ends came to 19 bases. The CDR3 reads CASQSVPGYLNTEAFF. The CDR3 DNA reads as TGTGCCAGCCAATCTGTCCCTGGTTATTTGAACACTGAAGCTTTCTTT.

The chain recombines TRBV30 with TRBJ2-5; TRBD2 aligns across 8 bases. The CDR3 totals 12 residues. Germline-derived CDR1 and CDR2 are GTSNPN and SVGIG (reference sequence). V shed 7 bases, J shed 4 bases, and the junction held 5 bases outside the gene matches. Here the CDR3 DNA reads TGTGCCTTTGGACTAGCTCTAGAGACCCAGTACTTC. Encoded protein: CAFGLALETQYF.

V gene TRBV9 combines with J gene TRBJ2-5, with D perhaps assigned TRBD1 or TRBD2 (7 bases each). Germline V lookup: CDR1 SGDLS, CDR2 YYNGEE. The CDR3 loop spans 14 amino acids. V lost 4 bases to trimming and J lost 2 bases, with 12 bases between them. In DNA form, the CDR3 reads TGTGCCAGCAGCCGACAGGGAGGGCAAGAGACCCAGTACTTC. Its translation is CASSRQGGQETQYF.

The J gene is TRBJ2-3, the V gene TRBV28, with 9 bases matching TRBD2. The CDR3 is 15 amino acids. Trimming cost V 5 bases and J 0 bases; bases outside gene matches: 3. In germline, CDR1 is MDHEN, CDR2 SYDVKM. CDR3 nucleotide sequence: TGTGCCAGCAGTAGCGGGGGGCCAAGCACAGATACGCAGTATTTT. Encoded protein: CASSSGGPSTDTQYF.

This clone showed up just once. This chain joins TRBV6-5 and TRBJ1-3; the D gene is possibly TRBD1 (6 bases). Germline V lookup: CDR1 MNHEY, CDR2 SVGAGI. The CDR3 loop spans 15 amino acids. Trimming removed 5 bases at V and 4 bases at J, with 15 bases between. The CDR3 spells CASSRTQGTGNTIYF. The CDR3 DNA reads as TGTGCCAGCAGTCGGACCCAGGGGACGGGAAACACCATATATTTT.

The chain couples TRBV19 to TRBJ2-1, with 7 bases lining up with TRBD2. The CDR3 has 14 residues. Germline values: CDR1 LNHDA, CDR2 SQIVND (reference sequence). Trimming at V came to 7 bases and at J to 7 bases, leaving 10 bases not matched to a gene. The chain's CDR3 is CASTGRAGSNEQFF. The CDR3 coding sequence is TGTGCCAGTACGGGGAGGGCCGGGTCGAATGAGCAGTTCTTC.

The CDR3 coding sequence is TGTGCCAGCAGCTTACGACGGGGTTCGAACACTGAAGCTTTCTTT. Residues: CASSLRRGSNTEAFF. The chain joins TRBV7-8 to TRBJ1-1; D remains unclear. Trimming took off 2 bases at V and 1 base at J, with 11 bases between the two ends. Germline values: CDR1 SGHVS, CDR2 FQNEAQ. The CDR3 is made up of 15 amino acids. Full variable domain (rest looked up from reference TRBV7-8 and TRBJ1-1): GAGVSQSPRYKVAKRGQDVALRCDPISGHVSLFWYQQALGQGPEFLTYFQNEAQLDKSGLPSDRFFAERPEGSVSTLKIQRTQQEDSAVYLCASSLRRGSNTEAFFGQGTRLTVV.

This CDR3 reads CASMEGGQAYGYTF. CDR3 nucleotides: TGTGCCAGTATGGAAGGTGGACAGGCCTATGGCTACACCTTC. The V call is TRBV19, the J call TRBJ1-2; TRBD1 matches 7 bases. The CDR3 contains 14 residues. With V trimmed by 7 bases and J by 4 bases, 9 bases remained unmatched. Germline V lookup: CDR1 LNHDA, CDR2 SQIVND (reference sequence).